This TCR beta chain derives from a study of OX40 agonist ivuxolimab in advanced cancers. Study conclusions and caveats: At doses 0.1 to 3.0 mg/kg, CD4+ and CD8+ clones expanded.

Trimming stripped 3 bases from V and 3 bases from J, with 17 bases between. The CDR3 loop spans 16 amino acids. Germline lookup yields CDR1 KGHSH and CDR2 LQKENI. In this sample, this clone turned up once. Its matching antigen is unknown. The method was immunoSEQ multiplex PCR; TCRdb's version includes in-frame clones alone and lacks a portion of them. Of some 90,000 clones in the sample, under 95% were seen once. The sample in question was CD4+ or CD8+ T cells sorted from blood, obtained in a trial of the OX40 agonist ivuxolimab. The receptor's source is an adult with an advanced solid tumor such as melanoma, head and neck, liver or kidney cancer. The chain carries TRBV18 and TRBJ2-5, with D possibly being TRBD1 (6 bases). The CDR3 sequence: CASSPNGQSFEETQYF. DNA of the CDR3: TGTGCCAGCTCACCTAACGGACAGAGCTTTGAAGAGACCCAGTACTTC.